Listed below are T cell receptor beta chains from one sample, sequenced in a study of T cells in Graves' hyperthyroidism and ophthalmopathy. Each CDR3 protein is one row after TCRdb ran MiXCR on the multiplex PCR reads. This sample has under 400,000 distinct CDR3 sequences, with roughly 20% found just once. Specimen: blood. The receptors come from a woman in her fifties or sixties with Graves' hyperthyroidism. CDR3s include the opening cysteine and the closing phenylalanine or tryptophan. The order of the fields is D gene, clone size, V gene, J gene, CDR3 protein, CDR3 DNA. D genes are given only for firm matches. Clone sizes are given selectively: once, few, many, or a class where the clone is expanded.

D: TRBD1
size: many
V: TRBV2
J: TRBJ1-5
CDR3: CASSERGLSNQPQHF
DNA: TGTGCCAGCAGTGAAAGGGGGCTTAGCAATCAGCCCCAGCATTTT

D: NA
size: few
V: TRBV5-6
J: TRBJ2-5
CDR3: CASSLLVPGIEETQYF
DNA: TGTGCCAGCAGCTTGCTGGTCCCAGGAATAGAAGAGACCCAGTACTTC

D: NA
size: many
V: TRBV2
J: TRBJ2-5
CDR3: CASSGGIRETQYF
DNA: TGTGCCAGCAGTGGCGGGATCCGGGAGACCCAGTACTTC

D: TRBD2
size: many
V: TRBV20-1
J: TRBJ2-2
CDR3: CSARASGGPNTGELFF
DNA: TGCAGTGCTAGAGCCAGCGGGGGGCCGAACACCGGGGAGCTGTTTTTT

D: NA
size: many
V: TRBV27
J: TRBJ1-1
CDR3: CASSFPTGNTEAFF
DNA: TGTGCCAGCAGTTTCCCGACAGGGAACACTGAAGCTTTCTTT

D: TRBD2
size: NA
V: TRBV2
J: TRBJ2-7
CDR3: CASSVRAGGPYEQYF
DNA: TGTGCCAGCAGTGTGAGGGCGGGAGGTCCCTACGAGCAGTACTTC

D: TRBD2
size: NA
V: TRBV24-1
J: TRBJ2-5
CDR3: CATSDSGLAGSGETQYF
DNA: TGTGCCACCAGTGATTCTGGACTAGCGGGGTCCGGGGAGACCCAGTACTTC

D: TRBD2
size: NA
V: TRBV10-3
J: TRBJ2-2
CDR3: CAISEQRENTGELFF
DNA: TGTGCCATCAGTGAACAGCGGGAGAACACCGGGGAGCTGTTTTTT

D: NA
size: NA
V: TRBV6-1
J: TRBJ1-6
CDR3: CASSPGSPLHF
DNA: TGTGCCAGCAGTCCGGGTTCACCCCTCCACTTT

D: TRBD2
size: many
V: TRBV28
J: TRBJ2-1
CDR3: CASSELAGVGNEQFF
DNA: TGTGCCAGCAGTGAACTAGCGGGAGTAGGCAATGAGCAGTTCTTC